This TCR beta chain comes out of a study of regulatory T cells in long-lasting Graves disease. About this clonotype: Its antigen remains unknown.

General study points: TCR diversity was lower in persistent than newly diagnosed Graves' disease.

V gave up 0 bases and J gave up 2 bases, with 8 bases separating them. Germline V lookup: CDR1 SGDLS, CDR2 YYNGEE. The CDR3 is 14 amino acids. Library construction for TCR beta used iRepertoire HTBI primers and Arm-PCR of CDR3 regions. TCRdb processed the multiplex PCR reads anew with MiXCR; each CDR3 protein has one entry. The sample lists 530,000 or so distinct CDR3 sequences; 16% were seen once. The time point was: newly diagnosed GD, antithyroid drugs for less than 3 months. RNA from PBMCs was the source of the TCR library. Another study also made use of these data, one on T cells in Graves' hyperthyroidism and ophthalmopathy. According to that study: The diagnostic basis comprised clinical symptoms, serum thyroxine and TRAb, thyroid ultrasound and orbital computed tomography. The HTBI set primed first-round TCR CDR3 RT-PCR.

The sequencing used peripheral blood mononuclear cells (PBMCs), collected at new diagnosis, from a patient treated with antithyroid drugs. The chain is built from TRBV9 and TRBJ1-1; a possible D gene is TRBD1 (5 bases). This receptor was taken from a man aged 18 to 35 with Graves disease. The CDR3 protein is CASSVDGDNTEAFF. The CDR3 coding sequence is TGTGCCAGCAGCGTAGATGGGGACAACACTGAAGCTTTCTTT.